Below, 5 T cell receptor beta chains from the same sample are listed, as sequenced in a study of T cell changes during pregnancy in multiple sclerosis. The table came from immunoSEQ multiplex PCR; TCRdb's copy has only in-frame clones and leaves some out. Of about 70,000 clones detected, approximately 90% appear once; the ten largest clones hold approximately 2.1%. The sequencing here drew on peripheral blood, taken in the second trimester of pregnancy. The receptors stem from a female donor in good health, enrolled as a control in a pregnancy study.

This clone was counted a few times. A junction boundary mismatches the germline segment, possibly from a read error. The CDR3 sequence is CASSQDGPRVF. CDR3 nucleotide sequence: TGTGCCAGCAGCCAAGACGGCCCGCGGGTCTTT. V usage is TRBV14 and J usage is TRBJ1-1; no clear D gene. CDR3 length: 11 residues. Germline assignment: CDR1 SGHDN and CDR2 FVKESK.

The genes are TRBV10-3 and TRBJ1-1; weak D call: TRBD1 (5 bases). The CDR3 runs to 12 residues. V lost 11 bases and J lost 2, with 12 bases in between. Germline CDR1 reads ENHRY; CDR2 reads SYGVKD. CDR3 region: CAAGHLNTEAFF. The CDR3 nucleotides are TGTGCCGCCGGACACCTAAACACTGAAGCTTTCTTT.

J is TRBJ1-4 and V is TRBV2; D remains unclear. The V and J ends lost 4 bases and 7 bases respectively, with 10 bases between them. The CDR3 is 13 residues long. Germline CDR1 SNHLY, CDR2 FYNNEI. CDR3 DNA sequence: TGTGCCAGCAGTGGGATAGAGGGTGAAAAACTGTTTTTT. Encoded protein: CASSGIEGEKLFF.

The chain's CDR3 is CASRQTVSGNTIYF. The CDR3, as DNA: TGCGCCAGCAGGCAGACAGTCTCTGGAAACACCATATATTTT. The chain uses TRBV5-1 and TRBJ1-3; possible D gene TRBD1, 5 bases. Trimming shortened V by 5 bases and J by 0 bases, and 9 bases separated the two germline ends. Germline CDR1 reads SGHRS; CDR2 reads YFSETQ. This CDR3 is 14 amino acids long.

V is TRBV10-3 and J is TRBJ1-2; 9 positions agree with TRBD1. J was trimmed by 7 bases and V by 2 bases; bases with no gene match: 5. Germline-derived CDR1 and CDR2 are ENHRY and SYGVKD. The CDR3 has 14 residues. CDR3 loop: CAISENRGQGGYTF. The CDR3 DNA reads TGTGCCATCAGTGAGAACAGGGGGCAGGGTGGCTACACCTTC.